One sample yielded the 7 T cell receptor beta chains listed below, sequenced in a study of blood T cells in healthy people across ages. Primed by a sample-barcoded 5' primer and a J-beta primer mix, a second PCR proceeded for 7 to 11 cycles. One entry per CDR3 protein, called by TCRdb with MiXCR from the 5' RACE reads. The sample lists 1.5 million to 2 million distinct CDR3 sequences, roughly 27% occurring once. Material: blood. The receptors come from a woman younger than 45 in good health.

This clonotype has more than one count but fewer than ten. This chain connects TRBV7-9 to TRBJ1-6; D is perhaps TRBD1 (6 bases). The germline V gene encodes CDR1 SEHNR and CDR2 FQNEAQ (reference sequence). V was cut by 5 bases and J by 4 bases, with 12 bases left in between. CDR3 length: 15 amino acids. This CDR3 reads CASSHARGYNSPLHF. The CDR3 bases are TGTGCCAGCAGCCATGCCAGGGGATATAATTCACCCCTCCACTTT. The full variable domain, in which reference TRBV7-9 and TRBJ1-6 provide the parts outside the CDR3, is DTGVSQNPRHKITKRGQNVTFRCDPISEHNRLYWYRQTLGQGPEFLTYFQNEAQLEKSRLLSDRFSAERPKGSFSTLEIQRTEQGDSAMYLCASSHARGYNSPLHFGNGTRLTVT.

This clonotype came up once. The CDR3 is CASSQDSDSPLHF. In nucleotides, the CDR3 is TGTGCCAGCAGCCAAGATTCAGATTCACCCCTCCACTTT. V usage is TRBV3-1 and J usage is TRBJ1-6, with no clear D. Germline V CDR1 and CDR2: LGHDT, YNNKEL (reference sequence). CDR3 size: 13 residues. Trimming cost V 0 bases and J 8 bases, with 5 bases left between them.

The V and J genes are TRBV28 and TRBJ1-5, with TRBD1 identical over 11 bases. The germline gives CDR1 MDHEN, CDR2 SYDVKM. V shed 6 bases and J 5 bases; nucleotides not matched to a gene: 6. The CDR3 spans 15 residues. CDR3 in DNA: TGTGCCAGCAGATTGGACAGGGGGCAGGATCAGCCCCAGCATTTT. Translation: CASRLDRGQDQPQHF. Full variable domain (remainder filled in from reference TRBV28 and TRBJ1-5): DVKVTQSSRYLVKRTGEKVFLECVQDMDHENMFWYRQDPGLGLRLIYFSYDVKMKEKGDIPEGYSVSREKKERFSLILESASTNQTSMYLCASRLDRGQDQPQHFGDGTRLSIL.

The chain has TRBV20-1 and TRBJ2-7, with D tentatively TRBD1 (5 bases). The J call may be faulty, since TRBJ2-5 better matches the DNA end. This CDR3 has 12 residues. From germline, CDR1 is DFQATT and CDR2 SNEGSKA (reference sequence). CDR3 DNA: TGCAGTGCTAGAGCAGGGTTCGAGACCCAGTACTTC. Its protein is CSARAGFETQYF.

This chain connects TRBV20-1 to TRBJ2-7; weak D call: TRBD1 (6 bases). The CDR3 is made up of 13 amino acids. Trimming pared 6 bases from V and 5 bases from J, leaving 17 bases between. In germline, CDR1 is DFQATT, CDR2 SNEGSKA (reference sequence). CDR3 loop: CSAGPQGIHEQYF. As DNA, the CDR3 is TGCAGTGCGGGGCCACAGGGAATCCACGAGCAGTACTTC.

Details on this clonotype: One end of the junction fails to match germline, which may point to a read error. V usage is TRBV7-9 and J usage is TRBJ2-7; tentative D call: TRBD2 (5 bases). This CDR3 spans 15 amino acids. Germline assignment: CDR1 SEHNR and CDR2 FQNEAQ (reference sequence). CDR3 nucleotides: TGTGCCGGCAGCCTCGGGGTAGAGAGCTCCTACGAGCAGTACTTC. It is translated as CAGSLGVESSYEQYF. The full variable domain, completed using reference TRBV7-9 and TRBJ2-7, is DTGVSQNPRHKITKRGQNVTFRCDPISEHNRLYWYRQTLGQGPEFLTYFQNEAQLEKSRLLSDRFSAERPKGSFSTLEIQRTEQGDSAMYLCAGSLGVESSYEQYFGPGTRLTVT.

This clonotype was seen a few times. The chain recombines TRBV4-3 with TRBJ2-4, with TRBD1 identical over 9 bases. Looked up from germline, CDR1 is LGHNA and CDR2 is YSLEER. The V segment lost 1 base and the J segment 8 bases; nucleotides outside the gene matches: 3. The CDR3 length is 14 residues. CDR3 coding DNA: TGCGCCAGCAGCCAAGGGGACAGGGTTGACATTCAGTACTTC. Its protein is CASSQGDRVDIQYF.